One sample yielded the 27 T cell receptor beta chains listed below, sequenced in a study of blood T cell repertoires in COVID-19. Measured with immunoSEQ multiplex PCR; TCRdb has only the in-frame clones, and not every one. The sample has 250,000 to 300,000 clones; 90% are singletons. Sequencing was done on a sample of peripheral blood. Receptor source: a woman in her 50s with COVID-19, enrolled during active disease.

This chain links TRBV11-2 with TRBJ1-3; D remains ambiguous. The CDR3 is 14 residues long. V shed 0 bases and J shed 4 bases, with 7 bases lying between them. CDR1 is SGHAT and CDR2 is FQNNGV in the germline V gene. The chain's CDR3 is CASSLEYLGNTIYF. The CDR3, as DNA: TGTGCCAGCAGCTTAGAGTATCTGGGAAACACCATATATTTT.

The CDR3 nucleotides are TGTGCCAGCAGCCCACGCTTGCGCGACGAGCAGTACTTC. Residues: CASSPRLRDEQYF. The rearrangement links TRBV5-4 to TRBJ2-7; D remains unclear. CDR3 length: 13 residues. Germline CDR1 SGHNT, CDR2 YYREEE (reference sequence). V dropped 4 bases and J dropped 5 bases, with 13 bases sitting between them.

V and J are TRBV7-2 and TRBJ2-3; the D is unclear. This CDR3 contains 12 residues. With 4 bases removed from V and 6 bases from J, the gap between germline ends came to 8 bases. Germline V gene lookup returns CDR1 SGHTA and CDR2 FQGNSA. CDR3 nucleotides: TGTGCCAGCAGCTCTTACTTGGATACGCAGTATTTT. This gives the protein CASSSYLDTQYF.

The CDR3 reads CATSDGNYPRIPLHF. The CDR3 nucleotides read TGTGCCACCAGCGACGGAAACTACCCCCGGATACCCCTCCACTTT. The chain is built from TRBV15 and TRBJ1-6; D not certain. Germline assignment: CDR1 LNHNV and CDR2 YYDKDF (reference sequence). The CDR3 totals 15 residues. Trimming stripped 5 bases from V and 12 bases from J, with 20 bases between.

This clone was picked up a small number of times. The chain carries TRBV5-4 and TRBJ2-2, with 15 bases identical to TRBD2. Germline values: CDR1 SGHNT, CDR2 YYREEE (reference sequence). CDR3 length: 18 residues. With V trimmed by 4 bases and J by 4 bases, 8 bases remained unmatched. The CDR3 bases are TGTGCCAGCAGCCGAGGACTAGCGGGAGGGCCCGGCACCGGGGAGCTGTTTTTT. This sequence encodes CASSRGLAGGPGTGELFF.

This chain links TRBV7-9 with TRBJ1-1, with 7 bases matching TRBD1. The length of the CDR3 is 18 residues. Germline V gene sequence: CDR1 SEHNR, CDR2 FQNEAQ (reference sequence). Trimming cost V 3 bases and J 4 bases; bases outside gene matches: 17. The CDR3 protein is CASSFGKLQGIRGTEAFF. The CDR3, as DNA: TGTGCCAGCAGCTTTGGAAAGCTACAGGGGATTCGAGGCACTGAAGCTTTCTTT.

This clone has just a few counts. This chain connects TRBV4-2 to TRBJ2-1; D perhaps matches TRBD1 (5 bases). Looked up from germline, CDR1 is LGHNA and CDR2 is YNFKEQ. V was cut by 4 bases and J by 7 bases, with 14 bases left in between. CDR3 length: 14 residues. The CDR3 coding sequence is TGTGCCAGCAGCCCGCTAGGGGAAAGGAATGAGCAGTTCTTC. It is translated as CASSPLGERNEQFF.

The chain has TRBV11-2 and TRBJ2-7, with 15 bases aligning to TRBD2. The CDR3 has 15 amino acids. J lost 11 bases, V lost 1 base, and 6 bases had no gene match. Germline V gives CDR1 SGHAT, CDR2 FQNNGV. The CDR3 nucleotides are TGTGCCAGCAGCTTAGGCGGGACTAGCGGGAGGCAGGAGTACTTC. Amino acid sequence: CASSLGGTSGRQEYF.

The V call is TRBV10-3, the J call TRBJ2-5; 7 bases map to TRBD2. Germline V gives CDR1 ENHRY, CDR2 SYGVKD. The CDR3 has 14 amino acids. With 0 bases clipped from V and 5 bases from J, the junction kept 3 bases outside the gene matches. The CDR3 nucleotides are TGTGCCATCAGTGAGTCGAGCGGGGTTGAGACCCAGTACTTC. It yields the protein CAISESSGVETQYF.

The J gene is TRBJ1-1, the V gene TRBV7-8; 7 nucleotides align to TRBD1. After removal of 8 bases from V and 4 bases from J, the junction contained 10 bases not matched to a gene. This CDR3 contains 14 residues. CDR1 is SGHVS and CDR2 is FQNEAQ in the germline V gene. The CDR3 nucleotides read TGTGCCAGCTCAATTCGACAGGGTCCCACTGAAGCTTTCTTT. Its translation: CASSIRQGPTEAFF.

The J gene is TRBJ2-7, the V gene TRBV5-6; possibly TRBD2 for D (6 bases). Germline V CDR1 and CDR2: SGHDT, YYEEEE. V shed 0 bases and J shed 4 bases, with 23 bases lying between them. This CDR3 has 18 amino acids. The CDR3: CASSLVWRVTAIFYEQYF. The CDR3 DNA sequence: TGTGCCAGCAGCTTGGTCTGGAGGGTGACAGCCATTTTTTACGAGCAGTACTTC.

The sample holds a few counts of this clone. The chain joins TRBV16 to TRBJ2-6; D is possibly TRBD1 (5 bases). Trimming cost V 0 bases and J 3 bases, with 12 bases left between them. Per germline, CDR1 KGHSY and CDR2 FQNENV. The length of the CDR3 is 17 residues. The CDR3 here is CASSQSILRVGANVLTF. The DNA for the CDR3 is TGTGCCAGCAGCCAATCGATTCTCAGGGTTGGGGCCAACGTCCTGACTTTC.

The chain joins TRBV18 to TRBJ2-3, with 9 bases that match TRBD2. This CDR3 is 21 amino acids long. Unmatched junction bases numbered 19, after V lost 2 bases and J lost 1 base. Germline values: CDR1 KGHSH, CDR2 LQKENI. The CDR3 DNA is TGTGCCAGCTCACCAATGGATGTAAGAAGCGGGAGGTCGGGGGGCACAGATACGCAGTATTTT. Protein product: CASSPMDVRSGRSGGTDTQYF.

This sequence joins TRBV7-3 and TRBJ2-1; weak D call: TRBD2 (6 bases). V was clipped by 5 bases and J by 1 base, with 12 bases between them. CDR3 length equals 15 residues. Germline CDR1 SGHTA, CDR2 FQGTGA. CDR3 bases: TGTGCCAGCAGCCCCCGGGGGACTTCCTACAATGAGCAGTTCTTC. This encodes CASSPRGTSYNEQFF.

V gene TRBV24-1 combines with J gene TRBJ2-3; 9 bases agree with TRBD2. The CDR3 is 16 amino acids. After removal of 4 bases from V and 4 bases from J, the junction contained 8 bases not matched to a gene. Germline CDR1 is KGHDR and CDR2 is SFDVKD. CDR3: CATSEVVAGVADTQYF. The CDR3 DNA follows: TGTGCCACCAGTGAGGTAGTAGCGGGAGTGGCAGATACGCAGTATTTT.

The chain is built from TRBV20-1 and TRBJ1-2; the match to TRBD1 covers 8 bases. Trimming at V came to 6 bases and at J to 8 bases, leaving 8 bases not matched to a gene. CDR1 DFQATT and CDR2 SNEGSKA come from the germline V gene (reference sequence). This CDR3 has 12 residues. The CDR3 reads CSASETGEGYTF. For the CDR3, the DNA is TGCAGTGCCAGTGAGACAGGGGAGGGCTACACCTTC.

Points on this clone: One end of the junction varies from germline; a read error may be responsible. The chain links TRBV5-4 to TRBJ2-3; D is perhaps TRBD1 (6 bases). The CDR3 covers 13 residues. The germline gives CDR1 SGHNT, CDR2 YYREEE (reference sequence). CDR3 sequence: CASSPTRQVVLHF. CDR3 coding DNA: TGTGCCAGCAGCCCCACCCGACAGGTGGTTCTTCATTTT.

In DNA form, the CDR3 reads TGCAGTGCTAGTACGAGTCTGCGCGGGGAAGACCTTAGCACAGATACGCAGTATTTT. Encoded protein: CSASTSLRGEDLSTDTQYF. The chain combines TRBV20-1 with TRBJ2-3; tentative D call: TRBD2 (6 bases). The length of the CDR3 is 19 residues. Trimming stripped 3 bases from V and 0 bases from J, with 25 bases between. Germline V lookup: CDR1 DFQATT, CDR2 SNEGSKA (reference sequence).

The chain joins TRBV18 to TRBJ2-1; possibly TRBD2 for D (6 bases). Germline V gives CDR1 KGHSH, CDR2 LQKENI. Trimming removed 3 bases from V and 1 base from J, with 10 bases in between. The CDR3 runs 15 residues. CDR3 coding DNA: TGTGCCAGCTCACCGGGGGACTTTTCCTACAATGAGCAGTTCTTC. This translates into CASSPGDFSYNEQFF.

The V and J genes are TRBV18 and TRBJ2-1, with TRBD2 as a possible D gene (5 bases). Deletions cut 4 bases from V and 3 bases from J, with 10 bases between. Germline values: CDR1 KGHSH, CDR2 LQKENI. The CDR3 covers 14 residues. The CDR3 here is CASSLQRSYNEQFF. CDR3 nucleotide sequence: TGTGCCAGCTCACTCCAGCGGAGCTACAATGAGCAGTTCTTC.

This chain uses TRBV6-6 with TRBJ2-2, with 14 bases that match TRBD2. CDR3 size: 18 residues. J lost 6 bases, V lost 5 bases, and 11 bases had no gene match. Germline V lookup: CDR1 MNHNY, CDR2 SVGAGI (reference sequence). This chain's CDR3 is CASSLRTGLAGVSGELFF. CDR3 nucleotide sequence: TGTGCCAGCAGTCTTCGTACGGGACTAGCGGGAGTATCCGGGGAGCTGTTTTTT.

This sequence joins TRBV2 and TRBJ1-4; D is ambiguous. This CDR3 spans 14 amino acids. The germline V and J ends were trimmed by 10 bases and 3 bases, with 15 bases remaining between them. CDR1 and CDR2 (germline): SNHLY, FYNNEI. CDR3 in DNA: TGTGCCACCAGGTTAGGAGTGGCTAATGAAAAACTGTTTTTT. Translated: CATRLGVANEKLFF.

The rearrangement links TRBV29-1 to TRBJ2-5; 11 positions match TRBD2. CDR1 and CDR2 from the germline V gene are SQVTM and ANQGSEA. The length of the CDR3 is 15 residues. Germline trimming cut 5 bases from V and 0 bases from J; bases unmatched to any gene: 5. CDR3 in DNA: TGCAGCGTTCTCGGGACTAGCGGTTACCAAGAGACCCAGTACTTC. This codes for CSVLGTSGYQETQYF.

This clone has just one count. The CDR3 sequence is CAWSPGLVISEQYF. CDR3 DNA sequence: TGTGCCTGGAGCCCGGGACTAGTCATATCCGAGCAGTACTTC. The chain couples TRBV30 to TRBJ2-7; 8 bases agree with TRBD2. This CDR3 has 14 residues. The V gene's germline CDR1 is GTSNPN and CDR2 SVGIG (reference sequence). Trimming cost V 3 bases and J 6 bases; bases outside gene matches: 10.

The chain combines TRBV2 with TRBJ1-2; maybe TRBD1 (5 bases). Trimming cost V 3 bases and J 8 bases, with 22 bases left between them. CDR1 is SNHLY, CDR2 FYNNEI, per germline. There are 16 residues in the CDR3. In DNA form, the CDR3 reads TGTGCCAGCAGTGATGCCCTCCCAGGGAGGCCGGCAGGCTACACCTTC. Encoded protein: CASSDALPGRPAGYTF.

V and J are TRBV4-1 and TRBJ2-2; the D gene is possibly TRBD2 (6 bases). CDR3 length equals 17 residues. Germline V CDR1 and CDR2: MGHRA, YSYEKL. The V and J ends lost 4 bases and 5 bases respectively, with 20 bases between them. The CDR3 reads CASSPGANKRVTGELFF. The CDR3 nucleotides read TGCGCCAGCAGCCCTGGGGCCAATAAGCGGGTAACCGGGGAGCTGTTTTTT.

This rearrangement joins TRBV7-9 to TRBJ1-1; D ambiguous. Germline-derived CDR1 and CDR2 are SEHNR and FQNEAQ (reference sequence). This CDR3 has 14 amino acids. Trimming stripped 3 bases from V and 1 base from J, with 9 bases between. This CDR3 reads CASSFGGENTEAFF. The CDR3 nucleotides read TGTGCCAGCAGCTTTGGCGGAGAGAACACTGAAGCTTTCTTT.